The sequence of this T cell receptor (beta chain) was determined in a study of regulatory and conventional T cells in RAG deficiency listed by TCRdb under 2017. For context, the study as a whole: The study used high-throughput TCR beta sequencing to compare repertoire diversity and composition of Treg, conventional CD4+ and CD8+ T cells between RAG-deficient patients and healthy controls. Overall study outcomes, separate from this receptor: Sorted CD25-high CD127-low cells from Omenn syndrome patients may represent peripherally activated cells rather than bona fide Treg cells. Markedly lower Shannon entropy and higher Simpson indices were observed in RAG-deficient patients than in control T-cell subpopulations. Some T-cell subset analyses were not done for some subjects. In Omenn syndrome and CID/AS patients compared with controls, roughly 98-fold fewer unique TCR beta sequences were detected from Treg cells, versus around 9.5-fold fewer for other subsets. Shorter CDR3 lengths were found in all patient T-cell subsets, and >75% Treg-Tconv repertoire overlap at nucleotide and amino acid level was observed in Omenn syndrome patients.

The CDR3, cysteine through phenylalanine, is 14 amino acids long. The CDR3 DNA has 42 bases and is translated from base 1. The germline V gene sets CDR1 to MDHEN and CDR2 to SYDVKM. The V end loses 3 bases and the J end loses 8 bases, and a stretch of 16 bases separates them. Receptor libraries were prepared by the immunoSEQ multiplex PCR assay. Rearranged TCR beta chain products were amplified from the genomic DNA of sorted T-cell subsets and were then sequenced. As for how the authors treated the data: Shannon entropy and Simpson indices were used to quantify the repertoire diversity of productive TCR beta rearrangements. To assess clonal expansion, the frequencies of the 100 most abundant productive TCR beta clonotypes were added up as a share of total reads. The TRB repertoires were evaluated with a self-reactivity index based on amino acid usage at CDR3beta positions 6 and 7. Two-way ANOVA was applied to the repertoire analyses, whereas Student t or Mann-Whitney tests were applied to the flow cytometric analyses. TCRdb holds this immuneACCESS table with in-frame rearrangements only. Some clones are missing; in checked studies, unresolved V genes explain under half, and the rest has no known cause. V and J calls and clone size are copied from that table; D and trimming were computed from the DNA. In this sample the table shows over 7,000 clones, 90% to 95% of which occur a single time. The top ten clones comprise approximately 1.5% of the sample.

Before genomic DNA extraction, regulatory T cells were isolated from blood as CD4+CD25-high CD127-low cells. Repertoire analyses used eight healthy control donors as the comparison group. Note on this clone: Which antigen it targets is not known. Base quality data are lacking; no much larger clone is found one base away.

Another study also made use of these data, one on regulatory T cells. The second paper further reports: The multiplex PCR relied on 52 forward TRBV primers and 13 reverse TRBJ primers, and amplification bias was corrected through assay-based and computational methods. In patients, repertoires had restricted unique TRB V-J pairs and skewed V and J gene usage, with regulatory T cells showing the most marked changes. The study compared T-cell receptor beta repertoires of sorted regulatory, conventional CD4+ and CD8+ T cells between CD3G-deficient patients and healthy controls. Ficoll density separation was used to isolate peripheral blood mononuclear cells. Within the immunoSEQ assay, multiplex PCR amplified rearranged TRB loci from genomic DNA. TRB amplicons were sequenced on an Illumina HiSeq platform. Raw sequences were error-filtered and aligned to reference gene sequences by custom algorithms and were subsequently analyzed with the immunoSEQ online tools. Productive and nonproductive TRB rearrangement frequencies were evaluated among both unique and total sequences. Group comparisons used t tests, Mann-Whitney tests or two-way ANOVA run in Prism software.

The chain joins TRBV28 to TRBJ1-2; TRBD1 is a weak D gene call, 5 bases matching. This clonotype was obtained from a human donor in good health. The sample was CD127- CD25+ CD4+ Tregs sorted from blood. The CDR3 sequence is CASSLGGRVEGYTF. The bases read TGTGCCAGCAGTTTGGGGGGGAGGGTAGAAGGCTACACCTTC.